Listed below are T cell receptor beta chains from one sample, sequenced in a study of CD8 T cells in Susac syndrome. TCRdb reanalysed the immunoSEQ multiplex PCR reads using MiXCR and keeps one entry per CDR3 protein. The sample has approximately 210,000 distinct CDR3 sequences; around 93% are singletons. Sequencing was performed on CD4+ T cells from PBMCs. The receptor set was obtained from a human donor with Susac syndrome. Both conserved end residues are part of each CDR3. Fields, in order: J gene, D gene, clone size, V gene, CDR3 protein, CDR3 DNA. A D gene is named only where the DNA matches it firmly. Size is stated for part of the rows, as once, few or many counts, or as a class when the clone is expanded.

TRBJ2-5	-	once	TRBV24-1	CATRDTQETQYF	TGTGCCACCAGGGACACCCAAGAGACCCAGTACTTC
TRBJ2-5	TRBD2	few	TRBV5-4	CASSPSGQETQYF	TGTGCCAGCAGTCCTAGCGGCCAAGAGACCCAGTACTTC
TRBJ1-2	-	-	TRBV20-1	CSATPGVYGYTF	TGCAGTGCTACCCCTGGGGTATATGGCTACACCTTC
TRBJ1-1	TRBD1	-	TRBV4-2	CASSQNPGQGEEAFF	TGTGCCAGCAGCCAAAATCCCGGACAGGGAGAGGAAGCTTTCTTT
TRBJ1-6	-	-	TRBV28	CASSFPENSPLHF	TGTGCCAGCAGTTTTCCCGAGAATTCACCCCTCCACTTT
TRBJ2-3	TRBD2	-	TRBV20-1	CSAIRGGRGDTQYF	TGCAGTGCTATCCGGGGGGGCCGGGGAGATACGCAGTATTTT
TRBJ1-1	-	once	TRBV7-6	CAVTRETDTEAFF	TGTGCCGTAACCCGGGAGACGGACACTGAAGCTTTCTTT
TRBJ2-6	TRBD1	-	TRBV20-1	CSGRTGVLPSGANVLTF	TGCAGTGGACGGACAGGTGTTCTCCCGTCTGGGGCCAACGTCCTGACTTTC
TRBJ1-1	TRBD1	once	TRBV29-1	CSVRTGGVGGNTEAFF	TGCAGCGTTCGGACAGGGGGCGTCGGCGGAAACACTGAAGCTTTCTTT
TRBJ1-2	-	-	TRBV9	CASSVLGNDYGYTF	TGTGCCAGCAGCGTATTAGGTAACGACTATGGCTACACCTTC
TRBJ2-3	-	-	TRBV20-1	CSAQRGRGYTDTQYF	TGCAGTGCCCAGAGGGGGCGGGGGTACACAGATACGCAGTATTTT
TRBJ1-2	TRBD1	-	TRBV20-1	CSAKTGASGGYTF	TGCAGTGCTAAGACAGGGGCGAGTGGTGGCTACACCTTC
TRBJ1-2	TRBD1	-	TRBV12-5	CASGQGAQVRGYTF	TGTGCTAGTGGGCAGGGGGCGCAGGTACGGGGCTACACCTTC
TRBJ2-7	TRBD1	-	TRBV5-1	CASSLNPGQGGYEQYF	TGCGCCAGCAGCTTGAATCCGGGACAGGGTGGCTACGAGCAGTACTTC
TRBJ2-5	-	-	TRBV7-9	CASSPPGVGKGETQYF	TGTGCCAGCAGCCCGCCAGGAGTGGGCAAGGGAGAGACCCAGTACTTC
TRBJ2-6	-	-	TRBV10-1	CASSEGSAISGANVLTF	TGCGCCAGCAGTGAGGGGTCAGCAATCTCTGGGGCCAACGTCCTGACTTTC
TRBJ1-5	-	-	TRBV6-2/TRBV6-3	CASTRDKDQPQHF	TGTGCCAGCACCCGGGACAAAGATCAGCCCCAGCATTTT
TRBJ1-3	-	-	TRBV6-2/TRBV6-3	CASSYPDSRNTIYF	TGTGCCAGCAGTTACCCGGACAGCAGAAACACCATATATTTT
TRBJ1-4	-	-	TRBV5-1	CASSRALSEKLFF	TGCGCCAGCAGCCGAGCTTTGTCAGAAAAACTGTTTTTT
TRBJ1-1	TRBD1	-	TRBV29-1	CSGSPGQANTEAFF	TGCAGCGGATCTCCGGGACAGGCGAACACTGAAGCTTTCTTT
TRBJ2-5	TRBD1	-	TRBV7-2	CASSFLGQGQQYF	TGTGCCAGCAGCTTTCTGGGACAGGGTCAACAGTACTTC
TRBJ2-7	-	-	TRBV7-2	CASSLEVHTYEQYF	TGTGCCAGCAGCTTAGAGGTCCATACCTACGAGCAGTACTTC
TRBJ2-7	-	-	TRBV30	CALDREGPPEQYF	TGTGCCTTGGACAGGGAGGGGCCCCCCGAGCAGTACTTC
TRBJ2-2	-	-	TRBV6-2/TRBV6-3	CASSKTSSNTGELFF	TGTGCCAGCAGTAAAACGTCGTCGAACACCGGGGAGCTGTTTTTT
TRBJ1-2	-	-	TRBV20-1	CSAEILGSSPYGYTF	TGCAGTGCTGAGATCCTCGGCTCGTCCCCTTATGGCTACACCTTC